This T cell receptor (beta chain) derives from a study of technical replicates of blood from a handful of donors. This CDR3 is built from 14 residues. CDR1 and CDR2 from the germline V gene are WNHNN and SYGVQD (reference sequence). The germline V and J ends were trimmed by 6 bases and 3 bases, with 14 bases remaining between them. Repertoires were generated with immunoSEQ multiplex PCR, while TCRdb's copy carries only in-frame clones and drops some. The sample records tens of thousands of clones, 85% to 95% being singletons. The TCR was taken from a human donor in good health. The genes are TRBV10-1 and TRBJ1-1, with D perhaps TRBD1 (6 bases). Sample: T cells isolated from PBMCs. CDR3 sequence: CASRPQGLDTEAFF. DNA of the CDR3: TGCGCCAGCAGACCACAGGGTTTGGACACTGAAGCTTTCTTT.